Listed below are T cell receptor beta chains from one sample, sequenced in a study of molecular identifiers for immune sequencing clone quantification. TCRdb independently ran MiXCR on the PCR reads; one entry per CDR3 protein. The data contain about 510,000 distinct CDR3 sequences, around 23% of them singletons. Sequenced sample: naive CD8+ T cells from blood, with Jurkat cell RNA spiked in. These receptors were obtained from a human donor in good health. Some libraries in this study had Jurkat cell RNA spiked in. Each CDR3 is given with its conserved first and last residue. A D gene is named only where the DNA matches it firmly. Clone sizes are given selectively: once, few, many, or a class where the clone is expanded.

V gene: TRBV3-1; clone size: few; J gene: TRBJ2-5; D gene: NA; CDR3 protein: CASSRGPAVLKETQYF; CDR3 DNA: TGTGCCAGCAGCCGAGGACCAGCGGTCTTAAAAGAGACCCAGTACTTC
V gene: TRBV5-1; clone size: few; J gene: TRBJ1-1; D gene: NA; CDR3 protein: CASSLDGTLEAFF; CDR3 DNA: TGCGCCAGCAGCTTGGATGGGACCCTTGAAGCTTTCTTT
V gene: TRBV27; clone size: NA; J gene: TRBJ1-1; D gene: TRBD1; CDR3 protein: CASTSGTGGTSTEAFF; CDR3 DNA: TGTGCCAGCACCTCTGGGACAGGGGGCACAAGCACTGAAGCTTTCTTT
V gene: TRBV11-2; clone size: NA; J gene: TRBJ2-3; D gene: NA; CDR3 protein: CASSSKDTQYF; CDR3 DNA: TGTGCCAGCAGCTCTAAAGATACGCAGTATTTT
V gene: TRBV20-1; clone size: few; J gene: TRBJ2-3; D gene: NA; CDR3 protein: CSARDPLRDTQYF; CDR3 DNA: TGCAGTGCTAGAGATCCCCTGCGGGATACGCAGTATTTT
V gene: TRBV30; clone size: many; J gene: TRBJ1-5; D gene: NA; CDR3 protein: CAWSLGTASNQPQHF; CDR3 DNA: TGTGCCTGGAGTCTCGGGACGGCGAGCAATCAGCCCCAGCATTTT
V gene: TRBV4-1; clone size: NA; J gene: TRBJ2-2; D gene: TRBD2; CDR3 protein: CASSPRSSGRSAGELYF; CDR3 DNA: TGCGCCAGCAGCCCTCGAAGTAGCGGGAGATCCGCCGGGGAGCTGTATTTT
V gene: TRBV20-1; clone size: many; J gene: TRBJ1-1; D gene: NA; CDR3 protein: CSARDRNTEAFF; CDR3 DNA: TGCAGTGCTCGTGACAGGAACACTGAAGCTTTCTTT
V gene: TRBV5-1; clone size: many; J gene: TRBJ1-1; D gene: TRBD1; CDR3 protein: CASSLAQGQDTEAFF; CDR3 DNA: TGCGCCAGCAGCTTAGCACAGGGGCAGGACACTGAAGCTTTCTTT
V gene: TRBV12-3/TRBV12-4; clone size: many; J gene: TRBJ2-5; D gene: NA; CDR3 protein: CASGGKETQYF; CDR3 DNA: TGTGCCAGCGGGGGGAAAGAGACCCAGTACTTC
V gene: TRBV27; clone size: NA; J gene: TRBJ2-7; D gene: NA; CDR3 protein: CASSLSGPLGPSEQYF; CDR3 DNA: TGTGCCAGCAGTTTATCCGGACCCTTAGGCCCTAGCGAGCAGTACTTC
V gene: TRBV7-2; clone size: many; J gene: TRBJ1-5; D gene: NA; CDR3 protein: CASSLSGRLYSNQPQHF; CDR3 DNA: TGTGCCAGCAGCTTAAGTGGAAGACTCTATAGCAATCAGCCCCAGCATTTT
V gene: TRBV19; clone size: NA; J gene: TRBJ1-1; D gene: NA; CDR3 protein: CASSTGGITEAFF; CDR3 DNA: TGTGCCAGTAGTACTGGAGGGATCACTGAAGCTTTCTTT
V gene: TRBV25-1; clone size: many; J gene: TRBJ2-1; D gene: TRBD2; CDR3 protein: CASSVASGSHEQFF; CDR3 DNA: TGTGCCAGCAGTGTCGCTAGCGGGTCCCATGAGCAGTTCTTC
V gene: TRBV28; clone size: NA; J gene: TRBJ2-1; D gene: TRBD2; CDR3 protein: CASSTSQLAGRYNEQFF; CDR3 DNA: TGTGCCAGCAGTACCTCTCAACTAGCGGGACGCTACAATGAGCAGTTCTTC
V gene: TRBV28; clone size: few; J gene: TRBJ2-5; D gene: NA; CDR3 protein: CASSDRESPSGQETQYF; CDR3 DNA: TGTGCCAGCAGCGACAGGGAGTCCCCTAGCGGACAAGAGACCCAGTACTTC
V gene: TRBV30; clone size: few; J gene: TRBJ2-3; D gene: TRBD2; CDR3 protein: CAWSLVAGGGTDTQYF; CDR3 DNA: TGTGCCTGGAGTTTGGTAGCGGGAGGCGGCACAGATACGCAGTATTTT